This passage covers 31 T cell receptor beta chains from one sample sequenced in a study of T cells in Graves' hyperthyroidism and ophthalmopathy. Authors of the study amplified TCR beta CDR3 regions from RNA transcripts. HTBI primers were used for first-round RT-PCR of the TCR CDR3. TCRdb re-derived calls from the multiplex PCR reads in MiXCR, one entry per CDR3 protein. This sample has tens of thousands of distinct CDR3 sequences, with roughly 52% found just once. Input material: blood. The origin of the receptors is a woman aged 45-59 years with Graves' hyperthyroidism that later progressed to Graves' ophthalmopathy.

A word on this clonotype: Sequence at one end of the junction differs from germline and may be a read error. This chain links TRBV12-3 or TRBV12-4 with TRBJ2-7; 9 nucleotides match TRBD2. This CDR3 contains 16 residues. CDR3 bases: TGTGCCAGCAGTTTTTGGCTAGCGGGACTGGATGGGGAGCTGTACTTC. Translated, it gives CASSFWLAGLDGELYF.

This clonotype was detected many times. V and J are TRBV11-3 and TRBJ2-1; tentatively, D is TRBD2 (6 bases). V was clipped by 1 base and J by 10 bases, with 8 bases between them. The germline CDR1 and CDR2 sequences are SGHNT and YENEEA. This CDR3 comprises 12 residues. CDR3 sequence reads: CASSLVGREQFF. Here the CDR3 DNA reads TGTGCCAGCAGCTTAGTTGGGAGGGAGCAGTTCTTC. The entire variable domain, with the rest obtained from reference TRBV11-3 and TRBJ2-1, is as follows: EAGVVQSPRYKIIEKKQPVAFWCNPISGHNTLYWYLQNLGQGPELLIRYENEEAVDDSQLPKDRFSAERLKGVDSTLKIQPAELGDSAVYLCASSLVGREQFFGPGTRLTVL.

This clonotype has at least ten counts. This rearrangement joins TRBV19 to TRBJ1-2; 9 bases match TRBD1. This CDR3 is built from 13 residues. Looked up from germline, CDR1 is LNHDA and CDR2 is SQIVND (reference sequence). J was trimmed by 7 bases and V by 6 bases; bases with no gene match: 6. The CDR3, as DNA: TGTGCCAGTAGCCCTGACAGGGGGGGTGGCTACACCTTC. Protein: CASSPDRGGGYTF.

In its sample, this clonotype was seen many times. The chain uses TRBV19 and TRBJ2-7; perhaps TRBD2 as D (6 bases). The CDR3 totals 16 residues. Germline CDR1 reads LNHDA; CDR2 reads SQIVND (reference sequence). Trimming removed 0 bases from V and 2 bases from J, with 14 bases in between. In DNA form, the CDR3 reads TGTGCCAGTAGTATAGAAGCCGGGACTGGGACCTACGAGCAGTACTTC. It specifies CASSIEAGTGTYEQYF. The whole variable domain, remainder taken from reference TRBV19 and TRBJ2-7, is DGGITQSPKYLFRKEGQNVTLSCEQNLNHDAMYWYRQDPGQGLRLIYYSQIVNDFQKGDIAEGYSVSREKKESFPLTVTSAQKNPTAFYLCASSIEAGTGTYEQYFGPGTRLTVT.

This clonotype was recorded many times. This chain connects TRBV12-3 or TRBV12-4 to TRBJ1-1, with 9 bases aligning to TRBD1. Germline trimming cut 6 bases from V and 5 bases from J; bases unmatched to any gene: 7. This CDR3 spans 14 amino acids. CDR3 residues: CASRDDRGETEAFF. The CDR3 DNA reads TGTGCCAGCAGGGACGACAGGGGGGAAACTGAAGCTTTCTTT.

This chain connects TRBV20-1 to TRBJ2-3, with D perhaps being TRBD1 or TRBD2 (5 bases each). The CDR3 covers 15 residues. Per germline, CDR1 DFQATT and CDR2 SNEGSKA (reference sequence). Trimming took 1 base from V and 3 from J, leaving 14 bases between them. The CDR3 loop is CSARVNGKGTDTQYF. The CDR3, as DNA: TGCAGTGCTAGAGTGAACGGGAAGGGGACAGATACGCAGTATTTT.

The table lists this clonotype with a few counts. The chain uses TRBV29-1 and TRBJ2-7; 8 positions agree with TRBD2. Trimming cost V 4 bases and J 6 bases; bases outside gene matches: 17. Per germline, CDR1 SQVTM and CDR2 ANQGSEA. The CDR3 extends over 16 amino acids. CDR3 bases: TGCAGCGTTGGAGGTGCGGGAGGCAGATCGCCGCTCGAGCAGTACTTC. This translates into CSVGGAGGRSPLEQYF.

This clonotype is categorized as medium-sized. The rearrangement uses TRBV10-3 and TRBJ2-3; D gene unclear. Trimming cost V 4 bases and J 0 bases, with 11 bases left between them. Germline lookup yields CDR1 ENHRY and CDR2 SYGVKD. This CDR3 contains 15 residues. CDR3: CAISGVSPSTDTQYF. DNA of the CDR3: TGTGCCATCAGTGGGGTTAGCCCTAGCACAGATACGCAGTATTTT.

Note on this clonotype: One junction end does not reproduce the germline sequence, and a read error may be involved. The V and J genes are TRBV7-6 and TRBJ2-2; TRBD1 matches at 8 bases. CDR3 length equals 15 residues. The germline gives CDR1 SGHVS, CDR2 FNYEAQ. CDR3 nucleotides: TGTGCCAGCAGCCCAAGGACAGGGTCGACCAGGGAGCTGCTTTTT. This gives the protein CASSPRTGSTRELLF.

The rearrangement uses TRBV7-2 and TRBJ2-3; D is perhaps TRBD2 (5 bases). The CDR3 is made up of 15 amino acids. The V and J ends lost 3 bases and 0 bases respectively, with 10 bases between them. Germline loops: CDR1 SGHTA, CDR2 FQGNSA. CDR3 loop: CASSLAGASTDTQYF. CDR3 sequence (DNA): TGTGCCAGCAGCTTGGCGGGCGCTAGCACAGATACGCAGTATTTT.

J is TRBJ2-7 and V is TRBV2; TRBD2 matches 9 bases. The V gene's germline CDR1 is SNHLY and CDR2 FYNNEI. V was clipped by 6 bases and J by 2 bases; unmatched bases: 5. This CDR3 contains 14 residues. The CDR3 is CASRPGTSTYEQYF. The DNA of the CDR3 is TGTGCCAGCAGACCTGGGACTAGCACCTACGAGCAGTACTTC.

This clonotype has at least ten counts. The genes are TRBV30 and TRBJ1-1; tentatively, D is TRBD1 (6 bases). Per the germline V gene, CDR1 is GTSNPN and CDR2 is SVGIG (reference sequence). The ends were cut back, 1 base at V and 11 bases at J, with 11 bases in the middle. The CDR3 sequence is 11 residues long. Here the CDR3 reads CAWSGTVKAFF. The CDR3 DNA follows: TGTGCCTGGAGTGGGACAGTTAAGGCTTTCTTT.

This clonotype was recorded many times. The chain combines TRBV5-1 with TRBJ2-3; 11 nucleotides match TRBD2. Germline V gives CDR1 SGHRS, CDR2 YFSETQ. The V and J ends lost 0 bases and 4 bases, in that order; junction bases with no gene match: 10. This CDR3 is 18 amino acids long. CDR3 bases: TGCGCCAGCAGCTTGGCCACTAGCGGGAGTGTTGGGGCAGATACGCAGTATTTT. Protein sequence: CASSLATSGSVGADTQYF.

This clonotype was seen just once. V gene TRBV11-3 combines with J gene TRBJ2-7; 11 bases agree with TRBD2. From germline, CDR1 is SGHNT and CDR2 YENEEA. This CDR3 has 14 amino acids. Trimming cost V 5 bases and J 2 bases; bases outside gene matches: 2. The chain's CDR3 is CASSISGRAYEQYF. The DNA for the CDR3 is TGTGCCAGCAGCATTAGCGGGAGGGCCTACGAGCAGTACTTC.

This clonotype was picked up many times. V and J are TRBV11-2 and TRBJ1-5, with D possibly matching TRBD1 (6 bases). The ends were cut back, 5 bases at V and 9 bases at J, with 14 bases in the middle. The CDR3 consists of 13 residues. The germline V gene has CDR1 SGHAT and CDR2 FQNNGV. CDR3 sequence reads: CASSRTDLMPQHF. DNA of the CDR3: TGTGCCAGCAGCCGGACAGACCTGATGCCCCAGCATTTT. The full variable domain, its missing parts supplied by reference TRBV11-2 and TRBJ1-5, is EAGVAQSPRYKIIEKRQSVAFWCNPISGHATLYWYQQILGQGPKLLIQFQNNGVVDDSQLPKDRFSAERLKGVDSTLKIQPAKLEDSAVYLCASSRTDLMPQHFGDGTRLSIL.

At least ten counts were recorded for this clonotype. One junction end disagrees with the germline gene, perhaps due to a read error. The chain recombines TRBV19 with TRBJ2-6; the D call may be TRBD1 or TRBD2 (5 bases each). This CDR3 is built from 17 residues. Looked up from germline, CDR1 is LNHDA and CDR2 is SQIVND (reference sequence). The CDR3 region has the DNA TGTGCCAGTAGTATCAAGTTACAGTTCTCTGGGGGCAACGTCCTGACTTTC. It specifies CASSIKLQFSGGNVLTF.

CDR3 coding DNA: TGTGCCAGCAGCGTATCCGGGGTGGACGAGCAGTACTTC. Translated: CASSVSGVDEQYF. This chain connects TRBV9 to TRBJ2-7, with a possible D match to TRBD2 (5 bases). Per germline, CDR1 SGDLS and CDR2 YYNGEE. V shed 1 base and J shed 5 bases, with 10 bases lying between them. CDR3 length: 13 amino acids.

The gene calls are TRBV24-1 and TRBJ2-6; D ambiguous. The length of the CDR3 is 14 residues. Trimming shortened V by 7 bases and J by 4 bases, and 10 bases separated the two germline ends. Germline V gene data show CDR1 as KGHDR and CDR2 as SFDVKD. As DNA, the CDR3 is TGTGCCACCAGCATAAGCTCCGGGGCCAACGTCCTGACTTTC. Amino acid sequence: CATSISSGANVLTF.

This sequence joins TRBV10-3 and TRBJ1-1; TRBD1 is a possible D gene (6 bases). Trimming left V 2 bases short and J 0 bases short, with 16 bases between. This CDR3 contains 17 residues. CDR1 and CDR2 (germline): ENHRY, SYGVKD. As DNA, the CDR3 is TGTGCCATCAGTGAGCGTGGGACAACTATTATGAACACTGAAGCTTTCTTT. Residues: CAISERGTTIMNTEAFF.

This clonotype has at least ten counts. This chain uses TRBV10-3 with TRBJ2-5, with 7 bases identical to TRBD1. The trim removed 4 bases at V and 3 bases at J, leaving 5 bases unmatched. Germline-derived CDR1 and CDR2 are ENHRY and SYGVKD. The CDR3 runs 14 residues. CDR3: CAISGGTEKETQYF. CDR3 DNA: TGTGCCATCAGTGGAGGGACAGAGAAAGAGACCCAGTACTTC.

This chain joins TRBV20-1 and TRBJ2-5; D may be TRBD1 (6 bases). The ends were cut back, 4 bases at V and 9 bases at J, with 24 bases in the middle. The CDR3 covers 15 residues. Germline assignment: CDR1 DFQATT and CDR2 SNEGSKA (reference sequence). CDR3 in amino acids: CSAKLGQLSNQPQYF. DNA for the CDR3: TGCAGTGCTAAGCTCGGACAGCTTAGCAATCAGCCCCAGTACTTC.

This clonotype occurred a few times. V gene TRBV19 combines with J gene TRBJ1-5, with D possibly TRBD1 on 5 matching bases. This CDR3 region has 13 residues. Trimming pared 5 bases from V and 6 bases from J, leaving 11 bases between. In germline, CDR1 is LNHDA, CDR2 SQIVND (reference sequence). CDR3 residues: CASSGGAIQPQHF. The CDR3 nucleotides are TGTGCCAGTAGTGGTGGGGCGATTCAGCCCCAGCATTTT. Full variable domain (rest looked up from reference TRBV19 and TRBJ1-5): DGGITQSPKYLFRKEGQNVTLSCEQNLNHDAMYWYRQDPGQGLRLIYYSQIVNDFQKGDIAEGYSVSREKKESFPLTVTSAQKNPTAFYLCASSGGAIQPQHFGDGTRLSIL.

By sample share, this clonotype is medium-sized (0.01 to 0.1%). The chain has TRBV9 and TRBJ2-3; possibly TRBD2 for D (6 bases). In germline, CDR1 is SGDLS, CDR2 YYNGEE. The ends were cut back, 4 bases at V and 3 bases at J, with 15 bases in the middle. CDR3 length: 15 amino acids. The CDR3 region is CASSLGGGWTDTQYF. The CDR3 DNA follows: TGTGCCAGCAGCTTGGGCGGAGGGTGGACAGATACGCAGTATTTT.

The table lists this clonotype with a count of one. The V call is TRBV10-3, the J call TRBJ1-1; 7 bases line up with TRBD1. The CDR3 sequence is 17 residues long. Germline values: CDR1 ENHRY, CDR2 SYGVKD. The trim removed 4 bases at V and 5 bases at J, leaving 16 bases unmatched. The CDR3 reads CAISAERGRSIGTEAFF. The CDR3 DNA sequence: TGTGCCATCAGTGCGGAGAGGGGGCGTTCGATCGGAACTGAAGCTTTCTTT.

This sequence joins TRBV7-6 and TRBJ2-6, with D possibly called TRBD1 or TRBD2 (5 bases each). V lost 5 bases, J lost 0 bases, and 14 bases lay in between. Germline V gene sequence: CDR1 SGHVS, CDR2 FNYEAQ. The CDR3 spans 17 residues. CDR3 region: CASSPGTESSGANVLTF. The CDR3 nucleotides are TGTGCCAGCAGCCCAGGGACGGAGAGCTCTGGGGCCAACGTCCTGACTTTC.

The rearrangement links TRBV6-1 to TRBJ2-1; a possible D gene is TRBD2 (5 bases). With 1 base removed from V and 0 bases from J, the gap between germline ends came to 10 bases. Germline assignment: CDR1 MNHNS and CDR2 SASEGT. The CDR3 loop spans 16 amino acids. CDR3 residues: CASSEEPGSSYNEQFF. CDR3 bases: TGTGCCAGCAGTGAAGAACCGGGAAGCTCCTACAATGAGCAGTTCTTC.

This clonotype has at least ten counts. V usage is TRBV9 and J usage is TRBJ1-2, with D tentatively TRBD1 (5 bases). Germline V lookup: CDR1 SGDLS, CDR2 YYNGEE. The CDR3 is 14 residues long. Between the trimmed V and J ends, which lost 4 bases and 5 bases, there was a span of 15 bases. The chain's CDR3 is CASSPSRARYGYTF. CDR3 nucleotides: TGTGCCAGCAGCCCCAGCAGGGCGCGATATGGCTACACCTTC.

This clonotype is medium-sized by share. The genes are TRBV7-9 and TRBJ1-6; the D gene is possibly TRBD1 (5 bases). The V gene lost 1 base and the J gene lost 7 bases, with 11 bases spanning the gap. This CDR3 spans 15 amino acids. Germline lookup yields CDR1 SEHNR and CDR2 FQNEAQ (reference sequence). This CDR3 reads CASSLGGRANSPLHF. CDR3 DNA sequence: TGTGCCAGCAGCTTAGGGGGCAGGGCAAATTCACCCCTCCACTTT.

By its share, this clonotype is medium-sized. CDR3: CSARLAASYEQYF. CDR3 coding DNA: TGCAGTGCTAGACTAGCGGCGTCCTACGAGCAGTACTTC. The chain recombines TRBV20-1 with TRBJ2-7, with 7 bases aligning to TRBD2. CDR1 and CDR2 (germline): DFQATT, SNEGSKA (reference sequence). V was clipped by 2 bases and J by 1 base; unmatched bases: 2. The CDR3 has 13 residues.

V gene TRBV20-1 combines with J gene TRBJ2-5; D is possibly TRBD2 (5 bases). This CDR3 is 15 amino acids long. Between the trimmed V and J ends, which lost 0 bases and 3 bases, there was a span of 14 bases. CDR1 and CDR2 (germline): DFQATT, SNEGSKA (reference sequence). Here the CDR3 DNA reads TGCAGTGCTAGAGATGTCGGGGAAAGGGAAGAGACCCAGTACTTC. This sequence encodes CSARDVGEREETQYF.

This chain connects TRBV7-6 to TRBJ1-6; D might be TRBD1 (5 bases). The CDR3 runs to 15 residues. Per the germline V gene, CDR1 is SGHVS and CDR2 is FNYEAQ. Trimming shortened V by 4 bases and J by 11 bases, and 18 bases separated the two germline ends. In DNA, the CDR3 is TGTGCCAGCAGCTCATACAACAAGGGGAATCCACCCCTCCACTTT. Amino acids: CASSSYNKGNPPLHF.